Below, 6 T cell receptor beta chains from the same sample are listed, as sequenced in a study of beta chain features in type 1 diabetes. Study-wide findings and caveats: Among patients with Type 1 diabetes, TCRB CDR3s were moderately but significantly shorter in every one of the four CD4+ subsets.

The antigens of these receptors remain unknown. Reverse transcribing all isolated RNA meant expressed TCRB transcripts were sequenced. Sequenced by immunoSEQ multiplex PCR; TCRdb stores in-frame clones only, minus some. The sample yields nearly 700,000 clones, around an eighth seen once. Sequencing was performed on naive CD4+ T cells from blood. These receptors all stem from a man aged 18 to 35 with type 1 diabetes.

The chain is built from TRBV29-1 and TRBJ1-4; perhaps TRBD1 as D (5 bases). Germline CDR1 and CDR2: SQVTM and ANQGSEA. The CDR3 contains 13 residues. Trimming took off 4 bases at V and 3 bases at J, with 9 bases between the two ends. The CDR3 DNA reads as TGCAGCGTTGTAGGGACTCCTAATGAAAAACTGTTTTTT. This sequence encodes CSVVGTPNEKLFF.

This clone was seen a handful of times. The chain links TRBV18 to TRBJ2-3; D remains unclear. V was trimmed by 0 bases and J by 4 bases, leaving 14 bases between them. The CDR3 contains 16 residues. CDR1 and CDR2 from the germline V gene are KGHSH and LQKENI. The CDR3 nucleotides read TGTGCCAGCTCACCACCGGACCTCCGAATCCCAGATACGCAGTATTTT. Amino acid sequence: CASSPPDLRIPDTQYF.

This clone was recorded a few times. This sequence joins TRBV6-5 and TRBJ1-1; D is ambiguous. Germline V gene data show CDR1 as MNHEY and CDR2 as SVGAGI. Trimming stripped 2 bases from V and 4 bases from J, with 8 bases between. The CDR3 spans 13 residues. In DNA, the CDR3 is TGTGCCAGCAGTTACGGTCAGGTCACTGAAGCTTTCTTT. Residues: CASSYGQVTEAFF.

This chain joins TRBV6-1 and TRBJ1-6; D call uncertain. CDR3 length: 13 amino acids. CDR1 is MNHNS, CDR2 SASEGT, per germline. V was clipped by 7 bases and J by 7 bases, with 11 bases between them. CDR3 region: CASTSLGNSPLHF. CDR3 nucleotide sequence: TGTGCCAGCACTTCCTTAGGGAATTCACCCCTCCACTTT.

The chain links TRBV28 to TRBJ1-5, with TRBD1 matching 9 bases. The CDR3 runs to 14 residues. Per the germline V gene, CDR1 is MDHEN and CDR2 is SYDVKM. J lost 2 bases, V lost 5 bases, and 1 base had no gene match. CDR3 nucleotide sequence: TGTGCCAGCAGTGGGACAGGGCGCAATCAGCCCCAGCATTTT. Translated, it gives CASSGTGRNQPQHF.

This clone was counted between two and nine times. The same CDR3 arises from other DNA sequences in this sample as well. The chain employs TRBV6-1 and TRBJ2-7; 8 nucleotides line up with TRBD2. This CDR3 region has 12 residues. The germline V gene encodes CDR1 MNHNS and CDR2 SASEGT. Trimming at V came to 8 bases and at J to 4 bases, leaving 4 bases not matched to a gene. The CDR3 DNA reads TGTGCCAGCCGCGAGCGGGGGTACGAGCAGTACTTC. This encodes CASRERGYEQYF.